Given below is one T cell receptor (beta chain) in context. The antigen is undetermined. It was with 60 Vbeta and 13 Jbeta primers that the PCR ran. Libraries were prepared by immunoSEQ multiplex PCR; TCRdb keeps only in-frame clonotypes and omits some of them. The table includes 110,000 to 150,000 clones, around 70% detected once. Per the germline V gene, CDR1 is MNHEY and CDR2 is SVGAGI. With V trimmed by 8 bases and J by 5 bases, 7 bases remained unmatched. The CDR3 has 14 amino acids. The source of the sample is a study of cytomegalovirus exposure and HLA in healthy donors. Findings and caveats of the study: Usually a TCR sequence was rare, but some public TCRs were found in many donors.

This clonotype originated in a woman aged 55 to 70 in good health and CMV-seropositive. The chain carries TRBV6-5 and TRBJ2-7, with TRBD2 matching 12 bases. Input material: PBMCs. The CDR3 loop reads CASSSGREGDEQYF. CDR3 nucleotide sequence: TGTGCCAGCTCTAGCGGGAGGGAGGGGGACGAGCAGTACTTC.